This TCR beta chain was identified during a study of identical twins. This clonotype occurred a few times. Its antigen is not identified. General study points: Fewer insertions characterized abundant cord blood beta clonotypes, whereas memory repertoires showed none.

TCRdb re-analysed the 5' RACE reads in MiXCR, keeping a single row per CDR3 protein. The sample consists of 270,000 or so distinct CDR3 sequences, about 9% of them appearing once. A further study also used this sample, focusing on yellow fever vaccine responses in identical twins.

The clonotype comes from a woman aged 18-29 years in good health. The sample comprised CD8+ T cells sorted from blood.

The CDR3 DNA follows: TGCGCCAGCAGCCTAAAGAACAGGGAATCCGCAGATACGCAGTATTTT. It encodes CASSLKNRESADTQYF. The chain employs TRBV5-1 and TRBJ2-3, with D perhaps matching TRBD1 (6 bases). V was trimmed by 4 bases and J by 4 bases, leaving 19 bases between them. CDR1 and CDR2 from the germline V gene are SGHRS and YFSETQ. The CDR3 consists of 16 residues. The whole variable domain, remainder taken from reference TRBV5-1 and TRBJ2-3, is KAGVTQTPRYLIKTRGQQVTLSCSPISGHRSVSWYQQTPGQGLQFLFEYFSETQRNKGNFPGRFSGRQFSNSRSEMNVSTLELGDSALYLCASSLKNRESADTQYFGPGTRLTVL.